Following are 31 T cell receptor beta chains from one sample sequenced in a study of blood T cell repertoires in COVID-19. TCRdb's table, derived via immunoSEQ multiplex PCR, lists solely in-frame clones and lacks some. The repertoire holds about 200,000 clones, roughly 83% seen once, with roughly 5.9% in the top ten. Material for sequencing was PBMCs or T cells enriched from blood (not recorded which). The receptors were gathered from a middle-aged man with acute COVID-19.

The chain joins TRBV19 to TRBJ1-5, with D possibly TRBD1 on 5 matching bases. In germline, CDR1 is LNHDA, CDR2 SQIVND (reference sequence). This CDR3 region has 16 residues. V lost 10 bases and J 4 bases, leaving 23 bases between the germline ends. As DNA, the CDR3 is TGTGCCACCACCGGGAGGAGGCCCTCAGGGAATCAGCCCCAGCATTTT. This sequence encodes CATTGRRPSGNQPQHF.

The V call is TRBV30, the J call TRBJ1-4; weak D call: TRBD1 (6 bases). Germline V CDR1 and CDR2: GTSNPN, SVGIG (reference sequence). The V gene lost 6 bases and the J gene lost 5 bases, with 16 bases spanning the gap. The CDR3 covers 14 residues. CDR3 nucleotide sequence: TGTGCCTGCGACCGGGGGGCAGGGAATGAAAAACTGTTTTTT. Its protein product is CACDRGAGNEKLFF.

The V and J genes are TRBV2 and TRBJ2-1, with TRBD1 as a possible D gene (5 bases). Germline V gene sequence: CDR1 SNHLY, CDR2 FYNNEI. The V gene lost 11 bases and the J gene lost 2 bases, with 16 bases spanning the gap. CDR3 length: 14 residues. CDR3 DNA sequence: TGTGCCCACAATTGGGGCGAAACCTACAATGAGCAGTTCTTC. This encodes CAHNWGETYNEQFF.

This chain links TRBV18 with TRBJ1-2, with a tentative D call TRBD1 (5 bases). In germline, CDR1 is KGHSH, CDR2 LQKENI. The CDR3 length is 14 residues. V lost 0 bases to trimming and J lost 4 bases, with 9 bases between them. The CDR3 here is CASSPPAGFYGYTF. DNA for the CDR3: TGTGCCAGCTCACCACCGGCAGGGTTCTATGGCTACACCTTC. The full variable domain, in which reference TRBV18 and TRBJ1-2 provide the parts outside the CDR3, is NAGVMQNPRHLVRRRGQEARLRCSPMKGHSHVYWYRQLPEEGLKFMVYLQKENIIDESGMPKERFSAEFPKEGPSILRIQQVVRGDSAAYFCASSPPAGFYGYTFGSGTRLTVV.

The chain has TRBV5-4 and TRBJ2-6; D is perhaps TRBD1 (6 bases). CDR1 and CDR2 (germline): SGHNT, YYREEE (reference sequence). The CDR3 sequence is 13 residues long. As DNA, the CDR3 is TGTGGGACAGTAGTTTCTGGGGCCAACGTCCTGACTTTC. Its translation is CGTVVSGANVLTF.

This clone was recorded a few times. The CDR3 nucleotides read TGTGCCAGCAGTTTCAGGGGGCAGGAGGGCAATGAGCAGTTCTTC. This translates into CASSFRGQEGNEQFF. V and J are TRBV6-4 and TRBJ2-1; TRBD1 aligns across 8 bases. Per the germline V gene, CDR1 is MRHNA and CDR2 is SNTAGT. With V trimmed by 5 bases and J by 6 bases, 9 bases remained unmatched. The CDR3 spans 15 residues.

In nucleotides, the CDR3 is TGTGCCAGCAGCCAAGATCTCTATAATTCACCCCTCCACTTT. It yields the protein CASSQDLYNSPLHF. V gene TRBV4-2 combines with J gene TRBJ1-6; D is undetermined. Germline lookup yields CDR1 LGHNA and CDR2 YNFKEQ. The V end lost 0 bases, the J end lost 3 bases, and 3 bases lay between the germline ends. The CDR3 runs to 14 residues.

This CDR3 is CASSDQGTYGYTF. The CDR3 DNA reads as TGTGCCAGCAGTGACCAGGGGACCTATGGCTACACCTTC. The rearrangement joins TRBV6-4 to TRBJ1-2, with a possible D match to TRBD1 (6 bases). The germline V gene encodes CDR1 MRHNA and CDR2 SNTAGT. The CDR3 extends over 13 amino acids. V was trimmed by 2 bases and J by 4 bases, leaving 8 bases between them.

J is TRBJ2-5 and V is TRBV28; D unresolved. CDR3 length: 11 amino acids. From germline, CDR1 is MDHEN and CDR2 SYDVKM. The ends were cut back, 5 bases at V and 5 bases at J, with 6 bases in the middle. CDR3 amino acids: CASSPQETQYF. CDR3 DNA sequence: TGTGCCAGCAGTCCCCAGGAGACCCAGTACTTC.

The gene calls are TRBV5-6 and TRBJ1-2; 7 nucleotides align to TRBD1. CDR1 SGHDT and CDR2 YYEEEE come from the germline V gene. CDR3 length: 17 amino acids. J was trimmed by 4 bases and V by 3 bases; bases with no gene match: 15. Here the CDR3 reads CASSWRTGIPIGYGYTF. CDR3 in DNA: TGTGCCAGCAGCTGGAGGACAGGCATCCCGATAGGCTATGGCTACACCTTC.

The chain combines TRBV19 with TRBJ2-1; tentatively, D is TRBD1 (6 bases). V dropped 6 bases and J dropped 8 bases, with 20 bases sitting between them. This CDR3 has 15 residues. The germline gives CDR1 LNHDA, CDR2 SQIVND (reference sequence). CDR3 nucleotide sequence: TGTGCCAGTAGCCACACAGGGCCAGGTTTCGATGAGCAGTTCTTC. Translating gives CASSHTGPGFDEQFF.

This clone was seen only a few times. The genes are TRBV11-3 and TRBJ1-1; D gene ambiguous. V lost 3 bases, J lost 0 bases, and 5 bases lay in between. CDR1 and CDR2 from the germline V gene are SGHNT and YENEEA. This CDR3 region has 13 residues. The CDR3 spells CASSFSLNTEAFF. The CDR3 DNA is TGTGCCAGCAGCTTCAGTTTGAACACTGAAGCTTTCTTT.

This rearrangement joins TRBV10-3 to TRBJ1-1; 9 nucleotides align to TRBD1. The CDR3 contains 15 residues. Unmatched junction bases numbered 9, after V lost 6 bases and J lost 4 bases. The germline V gene has CDR1 ENHRY and CDR2 SYGVKD. CDR3 sequence reads: CAIRGPGQGVTEAFF. The CDR3 region has the DNA TGTGCCATCAGAGGTCCGGGACAGGGCGTCACTGAAGCTTTCTTT.

The gene calls are TRBV9 and TRBJ2-1; maybe TRBD2 (5 bases). The germline V gene has CDR1 SGDLS and CDR2 YYNGEE. This CDR3 spans 17 amino acids. V dropped 4 bases and J dropped 0 bases, with 17 bases sitting between them. The CDR3 protein is CASSPRWPGSSYNEQFF. Here the CDR3 DNA reads TGTGCCAGCAGCCCTCGATGGCCGGGAAGCTCCTACAATGAGCAGTTCTTC.

The rearrangement joins TRBV19 to TRBJ2-2; 9 bases are a match to TRBD2. The J segment lost 5 bases and the V segment lost 8 bases, leaving 9 bases of the junction unmatched. CDR3 length equals 15 residues. Germline CDR1 and CDR2: LNHDA and SQIVND (reference sequence). The CDR3 is CASVTAGGKTGELFF. CDR3 nucleotides: TGTGCCAGTGTGACAGCGGGAGGAAAAACCGGGGAGCTGTTTTTT. The variable domain in full, completed from reference TRBV19 and TRBJ2-2, reads DGGITQSPKYLFRKEGQNVTLSCEQNLNHDAMYWYRQDPGQGLRLIYYSQIVNDFQKGDIAEGYSVSREKKESFPLTVTSAQKNPTAFYLCASVTAGGKTGELFFGEGSRLTVL.

This sequence joins TRBV2 and TRBJ2-5; the match to TRBD2 covers 15 bases. CDR1 is SNHLY and CDR2 is FYNNEI in the germline V gene. CDR3 size: 18 residues. J lost 4 bases, V lost 8 bases, and 14 bases had no gene match. The CDR3 DNA follows: TGTGCCAGCGAGCCGGGACTAGCGGGAGGCCATGCGGCAGAGACCCAGTACTTC. Its translation: CASEPGLAGGHAAETQYF.

The rearrangement joins TRBV28 to TRBJ1-6; weak D call: TRBD1 (6 bases). V was cut by 8 bases and J by 5 bases, with 19 bases left in between. This CDR3 has 16 amino acids. Germline CDR1 is MDHEN and CDR2 is SYDVKM. The CDR3 spells CASGASPGQHNSPLHF. In DNA form, the CDR3 reads TGTGCCAGCGGAGCCTCCCCGGGACAACATAATTCACCCCTCCACTTT. Filled out from reference TRBV28 and TRBJ1-6, the complete variable domain reads DVKVTQSSRYLVKRTGEKVFLECVQDMDHENMFWYRQDPGLGLRLIYFSYDVKMKEKGDIPEGYSVSREKKERFSLILESASTNQTSMYLCASGASPGQHNSPLHFGNGTRLTVT.

This clone was detected only once. The genes are TRBV28 and TRBJ2-5; tentatively, D is TRBD1 (5 bases). The CDR3 is 16 residues long. The germline CDR1 and CDR2 sequences are MDHEN and SYDVKM. V lost 3 bases and J 3 bases, leaving 17 bases between the germline ends. The CDR3, as DNA: TGTGCCAGCAGTTTTTTTGGCAGGGTATCGAAAGAGACCCAGTACTTC. Translated, it gives CASSFFGRVSKETQYF. The full variable domain, its missing parts supplied by reference TRBV28 and TRBJ2-5, is DVKVTQSSRYLVKRTGEKVFLECVQDMDHENMFWYRQDPGLGLRLIYFSYDVKMKEKGDIPEGYSVSREKKERFSLILESASTNQTSMYLCASSFFGRVSKETQYFGPGTRLLVL.

The V gene is TRBV10-3, the J gene TRBJ2-1; possibly TRBD2 for D (6 bases). The V gene lost 2 bases and the J gene lost 2 bases, with 10 bases spanning the gap. The germline V gene has CDR1 ENHRY and CDR2 SYGVKD. The CDR3 loop spans 15 amino acids. The CDR3 DNA reads as TGTGCCATCAGTGAGGTCGGGACTGCCTACAATGAGCAGTTCTTC. Amino acid sequence: CAISEVGTAYNEQFF.

The genes are TRBV7-9 and TRBJ1-4; no clear D. Germline values: CDR1 SEHNR, CDR2 FQNEAQ (reference sequence). The CDR3 consists of 15 residues. V was pared by 5 bases and J by 4 bases, with 14 bases between. CDR3 nucleotides: TGTGCCAGCAGCGCGGACGGACTCTATAATGAAAAACTGTTTTTT. This sequence encodes CASSADGLYNEKLFF. The complete variable domain, with remaining parts taken from reference TRBV7-9 and TRBJ1-4, reads DTGVSQNPRHKITKRGQNVTFRCDPISEHNRLYWYRQTLGQGPEFLTYFQNEAQLEKSRLLSDRFSAERPKGSFSTLEIQRTEQGDSAMYLCASSADGLYNEKLFFGSGTQLSVL.

The J gene is TRBJ1-2, the V gene TRBV28; the match to TRBD1 covers 9 bases. The CDR3 covers 13 residues. J lost 6 bases, V lost 3 bases, and 2 bases had no gene match. CDR1 and CDR2 from the germline V gene are MDHEN and SYDVKM. The CDR3 reads CASSFRTGDGYTF. CDR3 DNA: TGTGCCAGCAGTTTCAGGACAGGGGATGGCTACACCTTC.

The gene calls are TRBV2 and TRBJ2-7; TRBD2 might be the D (6 bases). This CDR3 region has 14 residues. From germline, CDR1 is SNHLY and CDR2 FYNNEI. V was cut by 6 bases and J by 0 bases, with 12 bases left in between. Here the CDR3 reads CASRTRGDSYEQYF. The CDR3 DNA reads TGTGCCAGCAGGACTCGCGGGGACTCCTACGAGCAGTACTTC. The full variable domain, in which reference TRBV2 and TRBJ2-7 provide the parts outside the CDR3, is EPEVTQTPSHQVTQMGQEVILRCVPISNHLYFYWYRQILGQKVEFLVSFYNNEISEKSEIFDDQFSVERPDGSNFTLKIRSTKLEDSAMYFCASRTRGDSYEQYFGPGTRLTVT.

V usage is TRBV9 and J usage is TRBJ1-4; a possible D gene is TRBD1 (6 bases). This CDR3 has 16 amino acids. From germline, CDR1 is SGDLS and CDR2 YYNGEE. CDR3: CAAKGRQVAEDEKLFF. The CDR3, as DNA: TGTGCGGCGAAGGGGAGACAGGTCGCAGAGGATGAAAAACTGTTTTTT.

The chain has TRBV4-1 and TRBJ2-1; no definite D call. V was trimmed by 1 base and J by 8 bases, leaving 9 bases between them. The CDR3 is 13 residues long. CDR1 MGHRA and CDR2 YSYEKL come from the germline V gene. DNA of the CDR3: TGCGCCAGCAGCCAAGTGGGTGACTATGAGCAGTTCTTC. It encodes CASSQVGDYEQFF.

The chain joins TRBV28 to TRBJ1-2; 8 bases match TRBD1. Looked up from germline, CDR1 is MDHEN and CDR2 is SYDVKM. The CDR3 is made up of 12 amino acids. The V and J ends lost 7 bases and 7 bases, in that order; junction bases with no gene match: 5. The CDR3 protein is CASTTGDGGYTF. CDR3 in DNA: TGTGCCAGCACGACAGGGGACGGTGGCTACACCTTC.

The chain recombines TRBV28 with TRBJ2-3, with 8 bases that match TRBD2. Germline V CDR1 and CDR2: MDHEN, SYDVKM. Trimming took 6 bases from V and 8 from J; bases not matched to a gene: 7. The CDR3 totals 13 residues. As DNA, the CDR3 is TGTGCCAGCAGCCTTAGCGGGGCTGGTACGCAGTATTTT. Translating gives CASSLSGAGTQYF. The full variable domain, completed using reference TRBV28 and TRBJ2-3, is DVKVTQSSRYLVKRTGEKVFLECVQDMDHENMFWYRQDPGLGLRLIYFSYDVKMKEKGDIPEGYSVSREKKERFSLILESASTNQTSMYLCASSLSGAGTQYFGPGTRLTVL.

The chain combines TRBV11-2 with TRBJ2-1, with 8 nucleotides matching TRBD2. The germline V gene has CDR1 SGHAT and CDR2 FQNNGV. The trim removed 1 base at V and 7 bases at J, leaving 9 bases unmatched. This CDR3 has 16 residues. DNA for the CDR3: TGTGCCAGCAGCTTAGTAGGTAGCGGGATATGGAATGAGCAGTTCTTC. It is translated as CASSLVGSGIWNEQFF.

The chain joins TRBV5-1 to TRBJ2-5, with 8 bases matching TRBD1. Germline V gives CDR1 SGHRS, CDR2 YFSETQ. V shed 5 bases and J 5 bases; nucleotides not matched to a gene: 8. This CDR3 spans 14 amino acids. CDR3 sequence reads: CASSPGGWRETQYF. CDR3 DNA sequence: TGCGCCAGCAGTCCAGGGGGCTGGCGGGAGACCCAGTACTTC.

This clone has a single count. V gene TRBV19 combines with J gene TRBJ2-3; tentative D call: TRBD2 (6 bases). CDR3 size: 17 residues. V lost 10 bases and J lost 0, with 23 bases in between. Germline CDR1 is LNHDA and CDR2 is SQIVND (reference sequence). The CDR3 DNA reads TGTGCCACTAGCGCCCTCGACAGACCTACTAGCACAGATACGCAGTATTTT. Translated: CATSALDRPTSTDTQYF.

J is TRBJ1-2 and V is TRBV6-1; perhaps TRBD1 as D (5 bases). The length of the CDR3 is 16 residues. CDR1 and CDR2 (germline): MNHNS, SASEGT. Trimming shortened V by 3 bases and J by 3 bases, and 17 bases separated the two germline ends. CDR3 amino acids: CASSDAVWGVDYGYTF. Written as DNA, the CDR3 is TGTGCCAGCAGTGATGCGGTCTGGGGGGTCGACTATGGCTACACCTTC.

The chain couples TRBV3-1 (or the pseudogene TRBV3-2) to TRBJ2-2; perhaps TRBD2 as D (7 bases). This CDR3 is 13 amino acids long. Germline V gives CDR1 LGHDT, CDR2 YNNKEL (reference sequence). Trimming pared 6 bases from V and 11 bases from J, leaving 16 bases between. As DNA, the CDR3 is TGTGCCAGCAGACATGGGGGGGCGGATGAGCTGTTTTTT. This gives the protein CASRHGGADELFF.